The 2 T cell receptor beta chains below come from one sample, sequenced in a study of early T cells in non-severe SARS-CoV-2 infection. TCRdb processed the 5' RACE reads anew with MiXCR; each CDR3 protein has one entry. Here the sample spans approximately 39,000 distinct CDR3 sequences, around 4.6% being singletons. The specimen sequenced was whole blood. These TCRs come from an adult who was a healthcare worker with PCR-confirmed SARS-CoV-2 infection or an uninfected control (not recorded which).

This clonotype was picked up a small number of times. The V call is TRBV12-3 or TRBV12-4, the J call TRBJ2-7, with 10 nucleotides matching TRBD1. CDR3 length: 14 amino acids. Trimming cost V 3 bases and J 6 bases; bases outside gene matches: 5. Written as DNA, the CDR3 is TGTGCCAGCAGTTTTCCCGGGACAGGGGCCGAGCAGTACTTC. As protein: CASSFPGTGAEQYF.

This clonotype was detected ten times or more. The chain links TRBV3-1 to TRBJ2-1, with 10 bases fitting TRBD2. The germline V gene encodes CDR1 LGHDT and CDR2 YNNKEL (reference sequence). CDR3 length equals 16 residues. V dropped 0 bases and J dropped 7; count of bases not matched to a gene: 6. In DNA, the CDR3 is TGTGCCAGCAGCCAAGATCTCGGACTAGCGGATAATGAGCAGTTCTTC. Translated, it gives CASSQDLGLADNEQFF.